This T cell receptor beta chain came from a study of shared clonotypes between healthy human individuals. On the study more broadly: Used for every donor were three CD4 naive, three CD4 memory, two CD8 naive and one CD8 memory plate.

The DNA input per sorted-subset replicate PCR was 200 ng, corresponding to some 27,000 T cell genomes. The data were produced by immunoSEQ multiplex PCR, yet TCRdb's version contains in-frame clones alone and is incomplete. The sample yields more than 2,000,000 clones, more than 85% seen once. CDR3 length equals 13 residues. Looked up from germline, CDR1 is SGHDT and CDR2 is YYEEEE. V was pared by 3 bases and J by 14 bases, with 20 bases between. The clonotype originates from a man between 18 and 35 years old in good health. Some clones in this sample may be carry-over from other donors' samples. The sample consisted of naive CD4+ T cells from PBMCs. Subset given: CD45RA+ positively selected. The chain has TRBV5-6 and TRBJ1-1; maybe TRBD1 (6 bases). CDR3 residues: CASSSSPGDGTFF. The CDR3 DNA sequence: TGTGCCAGCAGCTCGAGCCCAGGGGACGGGACCTTCTTT.